Listed below are T cell receptor beta chains from one sample, sequenced in a study of control samples from healthy donors and cancer patients. Data came from immunoSEQ multiplex PCR; TCRdb stores just in-frame clones and leaves some out. The data contain fewer than 200,000 clones, 90% to 95% of them singletons. Specimen: blood. Every receptor here comes from a man aged 30-40 years in good health. Both conserved end residues are part of each CDR3. Fields, in order: J gene, V gene, clone size, CDR3 protein. A row's size may be missing; if present it is once, few, many or a size class.

J gene: TRBJ2-3; V gene: TRBV5-4; clone size: .; CDR3 protein: CASSPGQGADTQYF
J gene: TRBJ2-3; V gene: TRBV15; clone size: .; CDR3 protein: CATSRGTSDTDTQYF
J gene: TRBJ1-5; V gene: TRBV27; clone size: .; CDR3 protein: CASSLGTGVSNQPQHF
J gene: TRBJ2-1; V gene: TRBV19; clone size: .; CDR3 protein: CASMRASGSDEQFF
J gene: TRBJ2-1; V gene: TRBV20-1; clone size: .; CDR3 protein: CSASSLAGRDEQFF
J gene: TRBJ2-7; V gene: TRBV7-9; clone size: few; CDR3 protein: CASSDLSYEQYF
J gene: TRBJ1-6; V gene: TRBV18; clone size: .; CDR3 protein: CASSPVGQGGNSPLHF
J gene: TRBJ2-3; V gene: TRBV7-8; clone size: .; CDR3 protein: CASSLKRDYTDTQYF
J gene: TRBJ2-3; V gene: TRBV5-4; clone size: .; CDR3 protein: CASSPFSGRTTDTQYF
J gene: TRBJ2-3; V gene: TRBV6-1; clone size: .; CDR3 protein: CASSEERDTDTQYF
J gene: TRBJ2-1; V gene: TRBV9; clone size: once; CDR3 protein: CASSVSDRDYNEQFF
J gene: TRBJ1-2; V gene: TRBV18; clone size: .; CDR3 protein: CASSPNMNGWDGYTF
J gene: TRBJ2-3; V gene: TRBV2; clone size: .; CDR3 protein: CASSGSGGADTQYF
J gene: TRBJ2-7; V gene: TRBV12-3/TRBV12-4; clone size: .; CDR3 protein: CASSQYSYEQYF
J gene: TRBJ2-5; V gene: TRBV11-2; clone size: .; CDR3 protein: CASSSMGAGYF
J gene: TRBJ2-3; V gene: TRBV4-2; clone size: .; CDR3 protein: CASSHAGEPTDTQYF
J gene: TRBJ2-6; V gene: TRBV7-2; clone size: .; CDR3 protein: CASSLGDLIFLTF
J gene: TRBJ2-1; V gene: TRBV27; clone size: .; CDR3 protein: CASQRAGLYNEQFF
J gene: TRBJ2-1; V gene: TRBV7-3; clone size: .; CDR3 protein: CASSLLARNEQFF
J gene: TRBJ1-2; V gene: TRBV19; clone size: .; CDR3 protein: CASSLDSDYGYTF
J gene: TRBJ1-5; V gene: TRBV29-1; clone size: .; CDR3 protein: CSARTGYSNQPQHF
J gene: TRBJ2-1; V gene: TRBV6-1; clone size: .; CDR3 protein: CASSDTSGGRNEQFF
J gene: TRBJ1-5; V gene: TRBV5-1; clone size: once; CDR3 protein: CASSLAAGAQPQHF
J gene: TRBJ2-5; V gene: TRBV27; clone size: .; CDR3 protein: CASSLYGHQETQYF
J gene: TRBJ2-1; V gene: TRBV5-1; clone size: .; CDR3 protein: CASSWRQGSYNEQFF